This T cell receptor (beta chain) was profiled in a study of cytomegalovirus exposure and HLA in healthy donors. Study details: Genotyping of 400 or so donors showed that approximately 83% belonged to the Caucasian-associated ancestry cluster. Study outcomes and limitations: Cytomegalovirus-associated status was assigned to about 180 TCR beta chains.

The CDR3 extends over 16 amino acids. The V and J ends lost 4 bases and 5 bases, in that order; junction bases with no gene match: 10. The V gene's germline CDR1 is SGHRS and CDR2 YFSETQ. Primers for the PCR totalled 60 Vbeta and 13 Jbeta. Using immunoSEQ multiplex PCR, the repertoire was profiled, and TCRdb retains in-frame clones only, with some absent. The sample records over 120,000 clones, approximately 82% being singletons. As for this clone: As yet, its antigen is unknown.

This chain connects TRBV5-1 to TRBJ2-5; TRBD2 aligns across 11 bases. The specimen sequenced was PBMCs. The source is a woman in her fifties or sixties in good health and CMV-seropositive. CDR3 region: CASSQALAGVEETQYF. The CDR3 coding sequence is TGCGCCAGCAGCCAGGCACTAGCGGGAGTTGAGGAGACCCAGTACTTC. Full variable domain (missing parts from reference TRBV5-1 and TRBJ2-5): KAGVTQTPRYLIKTRGQQVTLSCSPISGHRSVSWYQQTPGQGLQFLFEYFSETQRNKGNFPGRFSGRQFSNSRSEMNVSTLELGDSALYLCASSQALAGVEETQYFGPGTRLLVL.